This T cell receptor (beta chain) was profiled in a study of OX40 agonist ivuxolimab in advanced cancers. The V end lost 2 bases, the J end lost 6 bases, and 17 bases lay between the germline ends. The CDR3 is 17 residues long. Assay: immunoSEQ multiplex PCR; the TCRdb copy retains only in-frame clones and omits some. The table shows about 60,000 clones, with about 85% occurring only once. This receptor was obtained from an adult with an advanced solid tumor such as melanoma, head and neck, liver or kidney cancer. Source: CD4+ or CD8+ T cells sorted from blood, taken in a trial of the OX40 agonist ivuxolimab. The V and J genes are TRBV23-1 and TRBJ1-6, with no clear D. TRBV23-1 is noted as an ORF with a role that remains uncertain. The CDR3 bases are TGCGCCAGCAGTCAACCACCCTTTGCTTCTGGTAATTCACCCCTCCACTTT. It is translated as CASSQPPFASGNSPLHF.